This TCR beta chain emerged from a study of cytomegalovirus exposure and HLA in healthy donors. General observations from the study: Some TCR beta chains (about 170 of them) were listed as cytomegalovirus-associated.

Among the 110 or so subjects of the validation cohort, separate from the approximately 700-subject first cohort, were the donors. Using immunoSEQ multiplex PCR, the repertoire was profiled, and TCRdb retains in-frame clones only, with some absent. The top ten hold under 6.5% of the sample, which has 50,000 to 70,000 clones, roughly 94% seen once. Remarks on this clone: Its specificity is unknown.

Per germline, CDR1 SGDLS and CDR2 YYNGEE. V lost 0 bases to trimming and J lost 5 bases; unmatched junction nucleotides: 11. The CDR3 contains 17 residues. This clonotype was sampled from a woman between 18 and 30 years old in good health and CMV-seropositive. Sequenced material: PBMCs. The rearrangement uses TRBV9 and TRBJ2-7; 10 bases are shared with TRBD2. The CDR3 spells CASSVEGSGRMLDEQYF. In nucleotides, the CDR3 is TGTGCCAGCAGCGTAGAGGGTAGCGGGAGGATGCTAGACGAGCAGTACTTC.